The 25 T cell receptor beta chains reported below all come from one sample, sequenced in a study of shared clonotypes between healthy human individuals. The table came from immunoSEQ multiplex PCR; TCRdb's copy has only in-frame clones and leaves some out. The table shows about 2.4 million clones, with 93% occurring only once. The source material was naive CD4+ T cells from PBMCs. Indicated subset: CD45RA+ positively selected. These TCRs come from a man aged 18 to 29 in good health. Some clones in this sample may be carry-over from other donors' samples.

Only one count was recorded for this clone. This chain connects TRBV7-9 to TRBJ2-7; 7 bases align to TRBD1. After removal of 4 bases from V and 3 bases from J, the junction contained 6 bases not matched to a gene. Germline V CDR1 and CDR2: SEHNR, FQNEAQ (reference sequence). There are 14 residues in the CDR3. CDR3 nucleotides: TGTGCCAGCAGCTCATCCGGGACAGACTACGAGCAGTACTTC. Translated: CASSSSGTDYEQYF.

The J gene is TRBJ2-3, the V gene TRBV5-6; tentatively, D is TRBD1 or TRBD2 (5 bases each). V was pared by 4 bases and J by 8 bases, with 17 bases between. In germline, CDR1 is SGHDT, CDR2 YYEEEE. CDR3 length equals 14 residues. Written as DNA, the CDR3 is TGTGCCAGCAGCGGGGTCGGGGCCCCCGCTACGCAGTATTTT. It yields the protein CASSGVGAPATQYF.

The rearrangement uses TRBV9 and TRBJ2-7; D not resolved. The CDR3 is made up of 12 amino acids. Germline assignment: CDR1 SGDLS and CDR2 YYNGEE. The V end was cut by 3 bases, the J end by 8 bases, with 12 bases between. The CDR3 loop reads CASSADVGKQYF. The CDR3 bases are TGTGCCAGCAGCGCGGACGTGGGGAAGCAGTACTTC.

The count of this clone is one. The J gene is TRBJ2-2, the V gene TRBV7-2; 8 nucleotides align to TRBD1. There are 16 residues in the CDR3. V lost 1 base to trimming and J lost 6 bases; unmatched junction nucleotides: 7. Germline CDR1 reads SGHTA; CDR2 reads FQGNSA. The CDR3 region has the DNA TGTGCCAGCAGCTTAGGGCGCCAGGGGGCTTCCGGGGAGCTGTTTTTT. Protein product: CASSLGRQGASGELFF.

A remark on this clone: The same CDR3 also results from other DNA sequences found in this sample. This chain connects TRBV9 to TRBJ2-1, with a weak D call TRBD2 (6 bases). V lost 0 bases to trimming and J lost 3 bases, with 7 bases between them. Germline lookup yields CDR1 SGDLS and CDR2 YYNGEE. CDR3 length: 14 amino acids. The DNA for the CDR3 is TGTGCCAGCAGCGTAGACGGGGGCTACAATGAGCAGTTCTTC. Protein product: CASSVDGGYNEQFF.

The rearrangement uses TRBV19 and TRBJ1-1; the D is unclear. Germline lookup yields CDR1 LNHDA and CDR2 SQIVND (reference sequence). This CDR3 comprises 14 residues. The V end lost 2 bases, the J end lost 5 bases, and 12 bases lay between the germline ends. The DNA of the CDR3 is TGTGCCAGTAGTATATTGCAAGAACGAACTGAAGCTTTCTTT. Translating it yields CASSILQERTEAFF.

A note on this clone: Other DNA sequences in this sample translate to the same CDR3. The chain couples TRBV11-2 to TRBJ1-2; tentatively, D is TRBD1 (6 bases). V was cut by 3 bases and J by 4 bases, with 9 bases left in between. This CDR3 has 13 residues. CDR1 SGHAT and CDR2 FQNNGV come from the germline V gene. CDR3 in amino acids: CASSLGGAYGYTF. CDR3 DNA: TGTGCCAGCAGCTTGGGGGGGGCCTATGGCTACACCTTC.

Written as DNA, the CDR3 is TGCGCCAGCAGCTTTACGGGACCAACTAATGAAAAACTGTTTTTT. Translation: CASSFTGPTNEKLFF. The chain joins TRBV5-1 to TRBJ1-4; TRBD1 might be the D (5 bases). The V end was cut by 2 bases, the J end by 0 bases, with 8 bases between. CDR1 and CDR2 (germline): SGHRS, YFSETQ. CDR3 length equals 15 residues.

The sample holds a few counts of this clone. The rearrangement joins TRBV5-1 to TRBJ1-1; the D is unclear. With 4 bases removed from V and 1 base from J, the gap between germline ends came to 8 bases. Germline V CDR1 and CDR2: SGHRS, YFSETQ. This CDR3 is 13 amino acids long. The CDR3 spells CASSPRPNTEAFF. The CDR3 DNA follows: TGCGCCAGCAGCCCCCGGCCGAACACTGAAGCTTTCTTT.

This chain connects TRBV9 to TRBJ1-3; D is uncertain. Germline lookup yields CDR1 SGDLS and CDR2 YYNGEE. The V and J ends lost 0 bases and 0 bases respectively, with 10 bases between them. This CDR3 comprises 16 residues. The CDR3 DNA is TGTGCCAGCAGCGTAGAAGCTTTGGACTCTGGAAACACCATATATTTT. The encoded protein is CASSVEALDSGNTIYF.

The chain recombines TRBV28 with TRBJ2-7; 7 bases agree with TRBD2. The junction had 11 bases not matched to a gene; V was cut back by 6 bases and J by 6 bases. Germline values: CDR1 MDHEN, CDR2 SYDVKM. This CDR3 has 14 residues. The CDR3 DNA is TGTGCCAGCAGCGAGCGGGGATGGGGGGGCGAGCAGTACTTC. Residues: CASSERGWGGEQYF.

This chain joins TRBV29-1 and TRBJ2-5; TRBD2 aligns across 8 bases. V shed 5 bases and J 2 bases; nucleotides not matched to a gene: 10. CDR1 SQVTM and CDR2 ANQGSEA come from the germline V gene. This CDR3 region has 15 residues. The CDR3 loop is CSVTPGGTSQETQYF. DNA of the CDR3: TGCAGCGTTACCCCGGGGGGGACATCTCAAGAGACCCAGTACTTC.

The rearrangement uses TRBV7-2 and TRBJ2-3, with TRBD1 identical over 7 bases. Looked up from germline, CDR1 is SGHTA and CDR2 is FQGNSA. Unmatched junction bases numbered 9, after V lost 5 bases and J lost 1 base. The CDR3 is made up of 16 amino acids. Written as DNA, the CDR3 is TGTGCCAGCAGCCGACAGACAGGGTTCGGCACAGATACGCAGTATTTT. It yields the protein CASSRQTGFGTDTQYF.

The rearrangement uses TRBV4-1 and TRBJ2-1, with D possibly called TRBD1 or TRBD2 (6 bases each). Trimming shortened V by 4 bases and J by 4 bases, and 17 bases separated the two germline ends. In germline, CDR1 is MGHRA, CDR2 YSYEKL. This CDR3 contains 16 residues. The CDR3 nucleotides read TGCGCCAGCAGCCCCCTTCCGGGGGCCGGGTACAATGAGCAGTTCTTC. Residues: CASSPLPGAGYNEQFF.

This clone was counted only a few times. The same CDR3 arises from other DNA sequences in this sample as well. The gene calls are TRBV9 and TRBJ2-2; D call uncertain. The V end lost 0 bases, the J end lost 3 bases, and 6 bases lay between the germline ends. The CDR3 has 14 amino acids. Germline CDR1 and CDR2: SGDLS and YYNGEE. CDR3 in amino acids: CASSVVGYTGELFF. In DNA form, the CDR3 reads TGTGCCAGCAGCGTAGTTGGGTACACCGGGGAGCTGTTTTTT.

This chain joins TRBV5-1 and TRBJ2-2, with D perhaps TRBD1 (6 bases). V lost 6 bases and J lost 4, with 13 bases in between. The CDR3 is made up of 14 amino acids. Per the germline V gene, CDR1 is SGHRS and CDR2 is YFSETQ. The CDR3 coding sequence is TGCGCCAGCAAAAACAGGGAAGGCACCGGGGAGCTGTTTTTT. Its translation is CASKNREGTGELFF.

The chain carries TRBV11-2 and TRBJ1-2, with 7 nucleotides matching TRBD1. The CDR3 totals 14 residues. J was trimmed by 1 base and V by 5 bases; bases with no gene match: 4. The germline V gene has CDR1 SGHAT and CDR2 FQNNGV. CDR3: CASSRQGNNYGYTF. The CDR3 DNA follows: TGTGCCAGCAGCCGACAGGGTAATAACTATGGCTACACCTTC.

This chain links TRBV28 with TRBJ2-7, with D hard to call. Deletions cut 3 bases from V and 2 bases from J, with 8 bases between. The CDR3 loop spans 13 amino acids. Germline CDR1 MDHEN, CDR2 SYDVKM. Here the CDR3 reads CASSFPSAYEQYF. CDR3 nucleotides: TGTGCCAGCAGTTTCCCTTCGGCCTACGAGCAGTACTTC.

V and J are TRBV5-1 and TRBJ2-2; TRBD1 matches at 10 bases. The V segment lost 2 bases and the J segment 2 bases; nucleotides outside the gene matches: 12. Germline CDR1 and CDR2: SGHRS and YFSETQ. This CDR3 spans 19 amino acids. CDR3 sequence: CASSFRDRGEAGNTGELFF. In nucleotides, the CDR3 is TGCGCCAGCAGCTTCCGGGACAGGGGTGAAGCGGGAAACACCGGGGAGCTGTTTTTT. The whole variable domain, remainder taken from reference TRBV5-1 and TRBJ2-2, is KAGVTQTPRYLIKTRGQQVTLSCSPISGHRSVSWYQQTPGQGLQFLFEYFSETQRNKGNFPGRFSGRQFSNSRSEMNVSTLELGDSALYLCASSFRDRGEAGNTGELFFGEGSRLTVL.

This rearrangement joins TRBV4-1 to TRBJ2-7; D unclear. The CDR3 has 14 residues. The germline CDR1 and CDR2 sequences are MGHRA and YSYEKL. The germline V and J ends were trimmed by 5 bases and 2 bases, with 13 bases remaining between them. The CDR3 is CASSLDTGPYEQYF. The CDR3 nucleotides read TGCGCCAGCAGCTTAGACACCGGGCCCTACGAGCAGTACTTC.

The V and J genes are TRBV9 and TRBJ1-3; possibly TRBD1 for D (6 bases). The CDR3 is made up of 15 amino acids. V lost 3 bases, J lost 5 bases, and 15 bases lay in between. Germline V lookup: CDR1 SGDLS, CDR2 YYNGEE. The CDR3 coding sequence is TGTGCCAGCAGCGCGAAAACCGGACAGAGAAACACCATATATTTT. The encoded protein is CASSAKTGQRNTIYF.

The genes are TRBV28 and TRBJ2-7; TRBD1 is a possible D gene (5 bases). The V end lost 6 bases, the J end lost 0 bases, and 18 bases lay between the germline ends. Germline V gene lookup returns CDR1 MDHEN and CDR2 SYDVKM. The CDR3 loop spans 16 amino acids. The CDR3 nucleotides are TGTGCCAGCAGCTCCGCCGAGACAGTAACCTCCTACGAGCAGTACTTC. Its translation: CASSSAETVTSYEQYF.

The chain is built from TRBV7-9 and TRBJ1-6; D gene uncertain. Germline loops: CDR1 SEHNR, CDR2 FQNEAQ (reference sequence). CDR3 length: 12 residues. V lost 3 bases to trimming and J lost 9 bases, with 6 bases between them. In DNA, the CDR3 is TGTGCCAGCAGCTTTTTGACTTCACCCCTCCACTTT. Translation: CASSFLTSPLHF.

As to this clone: At the DNA level, this CDR3 is encoded by other sequences in the same sample as well. The V call is TRBV6-5, the J call TRBJ2-7, with D unresolved. The CDR3 spans 13 residues. V lost 7 bases to trimming and J lost 5 bases, with 15 bases between them. Germline V gives CDR1 MNHEY, CDR2 SVGAGI. CDR3 residues: CASTMSLRDEQYF. For the CDR3, the DNA is TGTGCCAGCACCATGTCGCTTAGGGACGAGCAGTACTTC.

The rearrangement uses TRBV4-1 and TRBJ2-2; D possibly corresponds to TRBD2 (6 bases). Trimming left V 0 bases short and J 13 bases short, with 21 bases between. This CDR3 has 16 residues. CDR1 is MGHRA and CDR2 is YSYEKL in the germline V gene. CDR3 residues: CASSQDGGSNRVVLFF. CDR3 nucleotides: TGCGCCAGCAGCCAAGATGGGGGGAGTAACCGGGTTGTGCTGTTTTTT.